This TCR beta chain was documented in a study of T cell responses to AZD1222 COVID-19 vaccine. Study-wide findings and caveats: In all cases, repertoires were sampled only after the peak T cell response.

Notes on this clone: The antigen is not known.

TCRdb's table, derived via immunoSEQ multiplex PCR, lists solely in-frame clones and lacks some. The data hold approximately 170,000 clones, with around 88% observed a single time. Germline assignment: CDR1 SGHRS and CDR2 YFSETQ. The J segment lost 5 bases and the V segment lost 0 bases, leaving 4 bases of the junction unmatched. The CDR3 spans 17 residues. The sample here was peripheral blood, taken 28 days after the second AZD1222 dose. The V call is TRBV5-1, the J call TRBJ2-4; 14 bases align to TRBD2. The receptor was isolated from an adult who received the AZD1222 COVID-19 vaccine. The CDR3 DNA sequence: TGCGCCAGCAGCTTGGGGGGACTAGCGGGGGCCGAAAACATTCAGTACTTC. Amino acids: CASSLGGLAGAENIQYF.